This T cell receptor beta chain was documented in a study of blood T cell repertoires in COVID-19. The count of this clone is one. Trimming at V came to 5 bases and at J to 6 bases, leaving 10 bases not matched to a gene. CDR1 and CDR2 from the germline V gene are MNHEY and SMNVEV (reference sequence). The length of the CDR3 is 15 residues. Source study methods: Estimated nucleated cell counts came from reference gene primer amplification. Sequencing used immunoSEQ multiplex PCR; TCRdb keeps in-frame clones, though not all of them. Clone size and the V and J calls come from that table; the DNA yielded D and trimming. Altogether around 150,000 clones are present, 80% to 85% being singletons, with the ten largest covering over 7.5%.

Source material: peripheral blood. The clonotype comes from an older woman with active or convalescent COVID-19. The J gene is TRBJ2-1, the V gene TRBV27; TRBD2 aligns across 7 bases. CDR3 coding DNA: TGTGCCAGCAGTCTCCTAGCGGAGAGGGTCAATGAGCAGTTCTTC. Encoded protein: CASSLLAERVNEQFF.